The clone carrying this T cell receptor beta chain showed up just a few times. Its antigen remains unidentified. The sample originates from a study of T-cell memory formation after mild COVID-19. Study information: TCR clusters were mostly donor specific.

MiXCR, applied by TCRdb to the 5' RACE reads, yields one record per CDR3 protein. The table has a few hundred thousand distinct CDR3 sequences, approximately 20% seen once. Germline values: CDR1 KGHDR, CDR2 SFDVKD. CDR3 length equals 12 residues. Trimming shortened V by 0 bases and J by 6 bases, and 1 base separated the two germline ends. Findings and caveats of the study: Some SARS-CoV-2-responding clones were already detected in memory before infection. Among CD4+ contracting clones, most were CM and EM, and CD8+ ones EMRA.

Sequencing used PBMCs or a T cell subset sorted from them (not recorded which). The rearrangement links TRBV24-1 to TRBJ2-2; D is unclear. The clonotype originates from a man younger than 30 who had mild COVID-19 (a few samples of this study predate the infection). Cell type and time point are not known. The CDR3 loop reads CATSDLAGELFF. CDR3 bases: TGTGCCACCAGTGATTTGGCCGGGGAGCTGTTTTTT.